A single sample is the source of the 27 T cell receptor beta chains below, sequenced in a study of beta chain features in type 1 diabetes. The sequenced template was cDNA made from the entire isolated RNA. Data came from immunoSEQ multiplex PCR; TCRdb stores just in-frame clones and leaves some out. The data contain 900,000 or so clones, about a sixth of them singletons. What was sequenced was naive CD4+ T cells from blood. The receptor set was obtained from a woman between 18 and 29 years old in good health.

This chain links TRBV7-9 with TRBJ2-7, with D perhaps given as TRBD1 or TRBD2 (5 bases each). V lost 6 bases and J 0 bases, leaving 15 bases between the germline ends. Germline V lookup: CDR1 SEHNR, CDR2 FQNEAQ (reference sequence). The CDR3 loop spans 15 amino acids. CDR3 nucleotide sequence: TGTGCCAGCAGTTTCCCGGGACGAAGCTCCTACGAGCAGTACTTC. It translates to CASSFPGRSSYEQYF.

V usage is TRBV4-3 and J usage is TRBJ2-3, with 7 bases identical to TRBD1. V gave up 4 bases and J gave up 2 bases; unmatched junction bases: 6. Germline V gene lookup returns CDR1 LGHNA and CDR2 YSLEER. This CDR3 contains 15 residues. CDR3 amino acids: CASSPSGQTTDTQYF. The CDR3 region has the DNA TGCGCCAGCAGCCCATCGGGACAGACCACAGATACGCAGTATTTT.

In its sample, this clone was seen a few times. This sequence joins TRBV7-9 and TRBJ2-1; D ambiguous. The CDR3 is 15 amino acids. The germline V gene has CDR1 SEHNR and CDR2 FQNEAQ (reference sequence). V was trimmed by 3 bases and J by 6 bases, leaving 15 bases between them. The CDR3 DNA is TGTGCCAGCAGCTTCCTCCCCAGCGCCCTCAATGAGCAGTTCTTC. This encodes CASSFLPSALNEQFF. Using reference TRBV7-9 and TRBJ2-1 for the parts outside the CDR3, the full variable domain is DTGVSQNPRHKITKRGQNVTFRCDPISEHNRLYWYRQTLGQGPEFLTYFQNEAQLEKSRLLSDRFSAERPKGSFSTLEIQRTEQGDSAMYLCASSFLPSALNEQFFGPGTRLTVL.

This clone appeared a few times. The chain uses TRBV7-9 and TRBJ2-5, with 8 positions matching TRBD1. CDR3 length: 15 residues. J lost 7 bases, V lost 1 base, and 8 bases had no gene match. The germline CDR1 and CDR2 sequences are SEHNR and FQNEAQ (reference sequence). CDR3 DNA sequence: TGTGCCAGCAGCTTAGACCTCGACAGGGGAGGGACCCAGTACTTC. Residues: CASSLDLDRGGTQYF.

V is TRBV27 and J is TRBJ2-1; 7 bases agree with TRBD2. V shed 1 base, J shed 9 bases, and the junction held 9 bases outside the gene matches. Per the germline V gene, CDR1 is MNHEY and CDR2 is SMNVEV (reference sequence). The CDR3 spans 15 residues. The CDR3 reads CASSLFSGGLGEQFF. CDR3 nucleotides: TGTGCCAGCAGTTTATTCTCGGGAGGATTGGGTGAGCAGTTCTTC.

J is TRBJ2-2 and V is TRBV2, with D possibly TRBD2 on 6 matching bases. Germline loops: CDR1 SNHLY, CDR2 FYNNEI. This CDR3 region has 14 residues. Trimming pared 6 bases from V and 4 bases from J, leaving 12 bases between. For the CDR3, the DNA is TGTGCCAGCAGGAGGCTAGCGCCCACCGGGGAGCTGTTTTTT. It translates to CASRRLAPTGELFF.

The chain carries TRBV4-3 and TRBJ2-7; 9 bases agree with TRBD1. V shed 0 bases, J shed 0 bases, and the junction held 6 bases outside the gene matches. Germline assignment: CDR1 LGHNA and CDR2 YSLEER. The CDR3 sequence is 17 residues long. The CDR3 DNA sequence: TGCGCCAGCAGCCAAGAAGTGGGGACAGGGATCTCCTACGAGCAGTACTTC. It codes for CASSQEVGTGISYEQYF.

The chain joins TRBV15 to TRBJ1-1; D might be TRBD1 (6 bases). CDR3 length: 14 residues. CDR1 is LNHNV and CDR2 is YYDKDF in the germline V gene (reference sequence). V lost 9 bases and J lost 2, with 16 bases in between. The CDR3 nucleotides read TGTGCCACTAAATTAGGGGGGGAAAACACTGAAGCTTTCTTT. Translation: CATKLGGENTEAFF.

V usage is TRBV2 and J usage is TRBJ2-1, with 7 bases matching TRBD2. The CDR3 consists of 15 residues. V lost 3 bases and J lost 3; bases outside the gene matches: 5. Germline-derived CDR1 and CDR2 are SNHLY and FYNNEI. The CDR3, as DNA: TGTGCCAGCAGTGATTGGGGGAGGGGCTACAATGAGCAGTTCTTC. It yields the protein CASSDWGRGYNEQFF.

CDR3 DNA: TGTGCCAGCAGTTCAGAGAAACTAGCGGGAGGGCCTGGAAATGAGCAGTTCTTC. Protein sequence: CASSSEKLAGGPGNEQFF. The chain couples TRBV28 to TRBJ2-1; 13 bases align to TRBD2. Germline-derived CDR1 and CDR2 are MDHEN and SYDVKM. After removal of 4 bases from V and 7 bases from J, the junction contained 13 bases not matched to a gene. This CDR3 has 18 amino acids. The full variable domain, in which reference TRBV28 and TRBJ2-1 provide the parts outside the CDR3, is DVKVTQSSRYLVKRTGEKVFLECVQDMDHENMFWYRQDPGLGLRLIYFSYDVKMKEKGDIPEGYSVSREKKERFSLILESASTNQTSMYLCASSSEKLAGGPGNEQFFGPGTRLTVL.

This clone was counted between two and nine times. Distinct nucleotide sequences in the sample also encode this CDR3. This rearrangement joins TRBV18 to TRBJ2-3; 8 bases agree with TRBD1. CDR1 and CDR2 (germline): KGHSH, LQKENI. The CDR3 extends over 14 amino acids. Losses at the gene ends were 4 bases for V and 0 bases for J; bases not matched to a gene: 0. The CDR3 is CASSRTGSTDTQYF. In DNA form, the CDR3 reads TGTGCCAGCTCACGGACAGGGAGCACAGATACGCAGTATTTT.

This clone was counted between two and nine times. J is TRBJ2-7 and V is TRBV7-9; 13 nucleotides match TRBD2. With V trimmed by 6 bases and J by 0 bases, 8 bases remained unmatched. Germline V gives CDR1 SEHNR, CDR2 FQNEAQ (reference sequence). CDR3 length: 17 amino acids. Here the CDR3 reads CASRTGLAGLYSYEQYF. The CDR3 DNA reads as TGTGCCAGCAGGACGGGACTAGCGGGATTATACTCCTACGAGCAGTACTTC.

The chain links TRBV9 to TRBJ2-7; 8 bases are a match to TRBD2. CDR3 length: 18 residues. The germline gives CDR1 SGDLS, CDR2 YYNGEE. Trimming took 0 bases from V and 2 from J; bases not matched to a gene: 13. Written as DNA, the CDR3 is TGTGCCAGCAGCGTAGGAGGCCCCGGGGGGGGCTCGGCCTACGAGCAGTACTTC. The encoded protein is CASSVGGPGGGSAYEQYF.

This clone has more than one count but fewer than ten. DNA of the CDR3: TGTGCCAGCAGTGTGCCCGGGAGCGCATATGGCTACACCTTC. Translating it yields CASSVPGSAYGYTF. V and J are TRBV28 and TRBJ1-2; no firm D call. The CDR3 has 14 residues. CDR1 is MDHEN, CDR2 SYDVKM, per germline. Trimming shortened V by 5 bases and J by 5 bases, and 15 bases separated the two germline ends.

There are a few counts of this clone. The V and J genes are TRBV6-5 and TRBJ1-2; D unresolved. Per the germline V gene, CDR1 is MNHEY and CDR2 is SVGAGI. This CDR3 spans 13 amino acids. The V gene lost 5 bases and the J gene lost 3 bases, with 10 bases spanning the gap. CDR3 in DNA: TGTGCCAGCAGTACGAGTTGGGACTATGGCTACACCTTC. Amino acids: CASSTSWDYGYTF.

This clone was observed a few times. The rearrangement links TRBV23-1 to TRBJ2-7, with 8 bases aligning to TRBD1. TRBV23-1 carries the ORF label, with uncertain function. V lost 11 bases, J lost 6 bases, and 12 bases stayed unmatched. The CDR3 has 13 amino acids. As DNA, the CDR3 is TGCGCCTACTATCCCGGGACAGGTGGCGAGCAGTACTTC. This gives the protein CAYYPGTGGEQYF.

This clone was counted between two and nine times. The V call is TRBV18, the J call TRBJ2-7; maybe TRBD1 (6 bases). With 6 bases removed from V and 6 bases from J, the gap between germline ends came to 15 bases. Germline V gene data show CDR1 as KGHSH and CDR2 as LQKENI. This CDR3 has 13 residues. The CDR3 bases are TGTGCCAGCTCCACAGGGCCCGACGGCGAGCAGTACTTC. Amino acids: CASSTGPDGEQYF.

In its sample, this clone was seen a few times. J is TRBJ1-5 and V is TRBV28; a possible D gene is TRBD1 (5 bases). This CDR3 spans 14 amino acids. Germline V CDR1 and CDR2: MDHEN, SYDVKM. Trimming left V 2 bases short and J 6 bases short, with 11 bases between. CDR3 DNA sequence: TGTGCCAGCAGTTTAGGAGGGGAACGTCAGCCCCAGCATTTT. Amino acids: CASSLGGERQPQHF.

V and J are TRBV2 and TRBJ2-2; perhaps D is TRBD1 or TRBD2 (5 bases each). CDR1 and CDR2 (germline): SNHLY, FYNNEI. Trimming cost V 2 bases and J 7 bases, with 8 bases left between them. This CDR3 has 13 residues. This CDR3 is CASSEQGVGELFF. CDR3 DNA sequence: TGTGCCAGCAGTGAACAGGGAGTCGGGGAGCTGTTTTTT.

V usage is TRBV6-6 and J usage is TRBJ1-2; 8 bases align to TRBD1. Germline CDR1 MNHNY, CDR2 SVGAGI (reference sequence). Germline trimming cut 0 bases from V and 2 bases from J; bases unmatched to any gene: 5. The CDR3 is made up of 16 amino acids. The CDR3 nucleotides read TGTGCCAGCAGTTACTCCGGGACAGGCTTGAACTATGGCTACACCTTC. Amino acid sequence: CASSYSGTGLNYGYTF.

The V call is TRBV19, the J call TRBJ2-1; a possible D gene is TRBD2 (5 bases). The CDR3 runs 12 residues. Looked up from germline, CDR1 is LNHDA and CDR2 is SQIVND (reference sequence). Trimming took 1 base from V and 11 from J, leaving 9 bases between them. As DNA, the CDR3 is TGTGCCAGTAGTATAGTTCGGGAACAGCAGTTCTTC. Translated: CASSIVREQQFF. Looking up the rest from reference TRBV19 and TRBJ2-1 gives the full variable domain: DGGITQSPKYLFRKEGQNVTLSCEQNLNHDAMYWYRQDPGQGLRLIYYSQIVNDFQKGDIAEGYSVSREKKESFPLTVTSAQKNPTAFYLCASSIVREQQFFGPGTRLTVL.

This clone was seen only a few times. V gene TRBV6-6 combines with J gene TRBJ2-5; D unresolved. The CDR3 totals 16 residues. Germline V gene data show CDR1 as MNHNY and CDR2 as SVGAGI (reference sequence). Trimming pared 6 bases from V and 1 base from J, leaving 18 bases between. The CDR3 bases are TGTGCCAGCAGCGATCGAGACGCCGGGCCCCAAGAGACCCAGTACTTC. As protein: CASSDRDAGPQETQYF.

Only a few counts were recorded for this clone. The V gene is TRBV11-2, the J gene TRBJ1-1; tentatively, D is TRBD1 (5 bases). The length of the CDR3 is 14 residues. Germline CDR1 SGHAT, CDR2 FQNNGV. V lost 6 bases and J lost 2, with 13 bases in between. CDR3 residues: CASSFPGGNTEAFF. The CDR3 DNA reads TGTGCCAGCAGTTTTCCCGGGGGAAACACTGAAGCTTTCTTT.

This clone was recorded a few times. This chain links TRBV14 with TRBJ2-5; 8 bases are shared with TRBD2. CDR1 is SGHDN, CDR2 FVKESK, per germline. Unmatched junction bases numbered 11, after V lost 6 bases and J lost 2 bases. CDR3 length: 16 residues. The CDR3 nucleotides are TGTGCCAGCAGATTAGCGGGATTCGTAGATCAAGAGACCCAGTACTTC. The encoded protein is CASRLAGFVDQETQYF.

This clone was detected a few times. V is TRBV9 and J is TRBJ1-3; TRBD1 aligns across 7 bases. V lost 3 bases to trimming and J lost 5 bases; unmatched junction nucleotides: 5. CDR3 length: 14 residues. The germline V gene has CDR1 SGDLS and CDR2 YYNGEE. The CDR3 sequence: CASSAQTGRNTIYF. The CDR3 region has the DNA TGTGCCAGCAGCGCCCAGACAGGGAGAAACACCATATATTTT.

The genes are TRBV7-9 and TRBJ2-7; 10 bases are a match to TRBD2. This CDR3 is 14 amino acids long. Germline V lookup: CDR1 SEHNR, CDR2 FQNEAQ (reference sequence). The J segment lost 3 bases and the V segment lost 4 bases, leaving 3 bases of the junction unmatched. The CDR3 nucleotides read TGTGCCAGCAGCTCCAGCGGGAGGGGCTACGAGCAGTACTTC. This gives the protein CASSSSGRGYEQYF.

This clone was detected a few times. The genes are TRBV5-5 and TRBJ2-2, with D possibly matching TRBD1 (5 bases). Germline assignment: CDR1 SGHKS and CDR2 YYEKEE (reference sequence). The CDR3 extends over 15 amino acids. Trimming shortened V by 7 bases and J by 5 bases, and 18 bases separated the two germline ends. The CDR3 region has the DNA TGTGCCAGCGGCAAAGTCGACAGTTTGACCGGGGAGCTGTTTTTT. Its protein product is CASGKVDSLTGELFF. The full variable domain, with the rest looked up from reference TRBV5-5 and TRBJ2-2, is DAGVTQSPTHLIKTRGQQVTLRCSPISGHKSVSWYQQVLGQGPQFIFQYYEKEERGRGNFPDRFSARQFPNYSSELNVNALLLGDSALYLCASGKVDSLTGELFFGEGSRLTVL.